Following are 2 T cell receptor beta chains from one sample sequenced in a study of cytomegalovirus exposure and HLA in healthy donors. This table comes from immunoSEQ multiplex PCR, and its TCRdb copy is limited to in-frame clones, with some not included. The table includes some 150,000 clones, roughly 88% detected once. The sequenced sample consisted of PBMCs. These TCRs come from a woman under 30 in good health and CMV-seropositive.

V usage is TRBV19 and J usage is TRBJ2-7; 8 nucleotides line up with TRBD1. J was trimmed by 3 bases and V by 3 bases; bases with no gene match: 7. The CDR3 covers 15 residues. The germline gives CDR1 LNHDA, CDR2 SQIVND (reference sequence). The CDR3 here is CASSIGRGRFYEQYF. CDR3 in DNA: TGTGCCAGTAGTATCGGCAGGGGGCGGTTCTACGAGCAGTACTTC.

The chain combines TRBV5-1 with TRBJ1-2; TRBD1 aligns across 7 bases. There are 13 residues in the CDR3. Per the germline V gene, CDR1 is SGHRS and CDR2 is YFSETQ. V shed 7 bases, J shed 8 bases, and the junction held 11 bases outside the gene matches. The CDR3 bases are TGCGCCAGCGCGGAGGAGGGGGCGCGGGGCTACACCTTC. Translating gives CASAEEGARGYTF.